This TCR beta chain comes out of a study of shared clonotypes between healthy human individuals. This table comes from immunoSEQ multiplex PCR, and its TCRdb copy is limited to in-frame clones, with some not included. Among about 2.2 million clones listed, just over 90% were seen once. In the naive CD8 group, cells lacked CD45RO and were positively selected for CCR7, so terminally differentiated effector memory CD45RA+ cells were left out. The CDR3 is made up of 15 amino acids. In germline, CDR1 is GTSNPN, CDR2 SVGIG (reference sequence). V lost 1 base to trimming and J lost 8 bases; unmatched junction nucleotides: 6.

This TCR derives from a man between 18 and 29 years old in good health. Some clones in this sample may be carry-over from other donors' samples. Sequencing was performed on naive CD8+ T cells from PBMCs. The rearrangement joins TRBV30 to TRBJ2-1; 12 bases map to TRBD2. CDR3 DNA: TGTGCCTGGAGTGCCGCTAGCGGGAGGGCCGATGAGCAGTTCTTC. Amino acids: CAWSAASGRADEQFF.